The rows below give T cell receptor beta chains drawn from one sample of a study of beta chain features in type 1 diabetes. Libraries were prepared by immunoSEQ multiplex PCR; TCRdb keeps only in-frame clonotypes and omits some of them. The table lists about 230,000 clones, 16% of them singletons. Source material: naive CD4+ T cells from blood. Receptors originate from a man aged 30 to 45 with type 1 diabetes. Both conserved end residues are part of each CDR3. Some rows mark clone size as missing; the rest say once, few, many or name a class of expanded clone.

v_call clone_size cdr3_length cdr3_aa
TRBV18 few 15 CASSPSRAEGEKLFF
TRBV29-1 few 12 CSVKMGHGEQYF
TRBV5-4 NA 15 CASSLDASSVDTQYF
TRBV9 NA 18 CASSVALEGAHRADEQFF
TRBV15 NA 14 CATSRTGGNYGYTF
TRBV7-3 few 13 CASSLAADGEAFF
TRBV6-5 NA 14 CASSYSFGSNEQFF
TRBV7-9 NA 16 CASSSSSYVGTGELFF
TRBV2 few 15 CASSAWGQELNVLTF
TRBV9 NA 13 CASSDASGEKLFF
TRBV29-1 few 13 CSATWTHSYEQYF
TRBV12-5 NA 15 CASGLRTGSTDTQYF
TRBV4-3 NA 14 CASSQGVTKETQYF
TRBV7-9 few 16 CASSLSRAGVDTEAFF
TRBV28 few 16 CASSFGRSSGANVLTF
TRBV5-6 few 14 CASSSLGFQETQYF
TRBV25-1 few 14 CASSAEGSKNIQYF
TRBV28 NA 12 CASSSGLYGYTF
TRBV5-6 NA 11 CASSFSRAQYF
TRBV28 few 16 CASSPLQDPFYNEQFF
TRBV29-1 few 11 CSVDKADTQYF
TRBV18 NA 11 CASSMGDEQFF
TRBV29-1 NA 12 CSVEFRNTEAFF
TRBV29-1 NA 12 CSVEAGEETQYF
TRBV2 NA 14 CASSANRDTETQYF
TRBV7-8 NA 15 CASSLAGTVGYEQYF
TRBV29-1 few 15 CSVVNDRGIVHEQYF
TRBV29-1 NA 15 CSVARGTASGNTIYF
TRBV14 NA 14 CASSQDWETGELFF